What follows are 30 T cell receptor beta chains derived from one specimen sequenced in a study of T cell responses to AZD1222 COVID-19 vaccine. The table came from immunoSEQ multiplex PCR; TCRdb's copy has only in-frame clones and leaves some out. Here the sample spans about 150,000 clones, roughly nine tenths being singletons. Sequencing used peripheral blood, obtained 28 days after the second AZD1222 dose. These receptors originate from an adult who received the AZD1222 COVID-19 vaccine.

This chain connects TRBV25-1 to TRBJ2-3; D gene unclear. CDR1 and CDR2 from the germline V gene are MGHDK and SYGVNS. The CDR3 totals 17 residues. The V gene lost 1 base and the J gene lost 0 bases, with 14 bases spanning the gap. CDR3 sequence reads: CASSESAGGPSTDTQYF. The CDR3 DNA reads as TGTGCCAGCAGTGAATCTGCAGGCGGCCCGAGCACAGATACGCAGTATTTT.

The chain uses TRBV5-1 and TRBJ1-2; 7 bases are shared with TRBD1. The CDR3 extends over 16 amino acids. V shed 6 bases, J shed 8 bases, and the junction held 19 bases outside the gene matches. Germline values: CDR1 SGHRS, CDR2 YFSETQ. The CDR3 loop is CASTLSMPGGAGGYTF. The CDR3 DNA sequence: TGCGCCAGCACCTTATCTATGCCAGGGGGGGCTGGCGGCTACACCTTC.

J is TRBJ2-7 and V is TRBV4-1; 7 bases align to TRBD2. Germline V gene sequence: CDR1 MGHRA, CDR2 YSYEKL. The CDR3 contains 15 residues. The V gene end was trimmed by 0 bases and the J gene end by 3 bases; junction bases not matched to a gene: 5. CDR3 residues: CASSQDSRESYEQYF. CDR3 sequence (DNA): TGCGCCAGCAGCCAAGATTCGCGGGAGAGCTACGAGCAGTACTTC.

The CDR3 nucleotides are TGTGCCAGCTCCCTCGGAGTGGGACAGGGAGCCTACGAGCAGTACTTC. Translation: CASSLGVGQGAYEQYF. The V call is TRBV18, the J call TRBJ2-7; 9 bases map to TRBD1. The length of the CDR3 is 16 residues. Germline CDR1 is KGHSH and CDR2 is LQKENI. J gave up 2 bases and V 6 bases, and 11 bases lay outside the gene matches.

J is TRBJ2-2 and V is TRBV2; TRBD2 might be the D (6 bases). The CDR3 is 13 amino acids. In germline, CDR1 is SNHLY, CDR2 FYNNEI. The V end lost 6 bases, the J end lost 4 bases, and 9 bases lay between the germline ends. CDR3: CASRGLPTGELFF. CDR3 coding DNA: TGTGCCAGCAGGGGACTTCCCACCGGGGAGCTGTTTTTT.

V and J are TRBV30 and TRBJ2-5; D unclear. CDR1 and CDR2 (germline): GTSNPN, SVGIG (reference sequence). Trimming removed 8 bases from V and 5 bases from J, with 18 bases in between. This CDR3 spans 13 amino acids. In DNA form, the CDR3 reads TGTGCCGCCAGCCGTGGGCAGCTGGAGACCCAGTACTTC. Translation: CAASRGQLETQYF. The full variable domain, in which reference TRBV30 and TRBJ2-5 provide the parts outside the CDR3, is SQTIHQWPATLVQPVGSPLSLECTVEGTSNPNLYWYRQAAGRGLQLLFYSVGIGQISSEVPQNLSASRPQDRQFILSSKKLLLSDSGFYLCAASRGQLETQYFGPGTRLLVL.

The chain links TRBV19 to TRBJ1-5; 9 nucleotides align to TRBD1. The germline V gene encodes CDR1 LNHDA and CDR2 SQIVND (reference sequence). The trim removed 7 bases at V and 2 bases at J, leaving 6 bases unmatched. The CDR3 is made up of 15 amino acids. The CDR3 loop reads CASKGTGLGNQPQHF. The CDR3 bases are TGTGCCAGTAAGGGGACAGGGTTGGGCAATCAGCCCCAGCATTTT.

V and J are TRBV19 and TRBJ1-5; D gene uncertain. CDR1 LNHDA and CDR2 SQIVND come from the germline V gene (reference sequence). The CDR3 runs to 14 residues. Trimming shortened V by 7 bases and J by 2 bases, and 12 bases separated the two germline ends. The CDR3 DNA follows: TGTGCCAGTACGGGCAGGATGGGCAATCAGCCCCAGCATTTT. Amino acid sequence: CASTGRMGNQPQHF.

This chain connects TRBV9 to TRBJ1-1; 12 bases line up with TRBD1. After removal of 0 bases from V and 4 bases from J, the junction contained 1 base not matched to a gene. Per the germline V gene, CDR1 is SGDLS and CDR2 is YYNGEE. The CDR3 is 15 residues long. CDR3 sequence (DNA): TGTGCCAGCAGCGTAGAGGGACAGGGGGCCACTGAAGCTTTCTTT. It specifies CASSVEGQGATEAFF.

This chain links TRBV6-1 with TRBJ1-2; D is possibly TRBD1 (5 bases). The V and J ends lost 2 bases and 5 bases respectively, with 15 bases between them. The CDR3 has 15 amino acids. Germline loops: CDR1 MNHNS, CDR2 SASEGT. The CDR3 DNA reads TGTGCCAGCAGTGAATTTGGTAGGGGAGTATATGGCTACACCTTC. Translated: CASSEFGRGVYGYTF.

The CDR3 nucleotides are TGCGCCAGCAGTCCTAGCGGGGGCTACAATGAGCAGTTCTTC. Translation: CASSPSGGYNEQFF. The chain joins TRBV5-1 to TRBJ2-1; TRBD2 aligns across 10 bases. The CDR3 totals 14 residues. The V gene's germline CDR1 is SGHRS and CDR2 YFSETQ. With 5 bases clipped from V and 3 bases from J, the junction kept 2 bases outside the gene matches.

The chain has TRBV18 and TRBJ1-6; a possible D gene is TRBD1 (5 bases). From germline, CDR1 is KGHSH and CDR2 LQKENI. The V end lost 2 bases, the J end lost 6 bases, and 11 bases lay between the germline ends. The CDR3 is 15 amino acids. The CDR3 reads CASSPIKTANSPLHF. The CDR3 bases are TGTGCCAGCTCACCAATAAAGACAGCTAATTCACCCCTCCACTTT.

This clone came up once. The chain uses TRBV5-1 and TRBJ1-5, with 8 bases identical to TRBD1. This CDR3 comprises 15 residues. The ends lost 4 bases at V and 2 bases at J; junction bases unmatched: 5. Germline V CDR1 and CDR2: SGHRS, YFSETQ. The CDR3 here is CASSPTGDGNQPQHF. Written as DNA, the CDR3 is TGCGCCAGCAGCCCGACAGGGGATGGCAATCAGCCCCAGCATTTT.

The rearrangement uses TRBV19 and TRBJ1-2; D remains unclear. V dropped 8 bases and J dropped 0 bases, with 13 bases sitting between them. Germline CDR1 and CDR2: LNHDA and SQIVND (reference sequence). The CDR3 extends over 14 amino acids. The CDR3 here is CASLNQGANYGYTF. As DNA, the CDR3 is TGTGCCAGTCTGAACCAAGGAGCTAACTATGGCTACACCTTC.

V usage is TRBV3-1 (or the pseudogene TRBV3-2) and J usage is TRBJ1-2, with 7 bases lining up with TRBD1. The CDR3 is 17 amino acids. Germline CDR1 and CDR2: LGHDT and YNNKEL (reference sequence). With V trimmed by 0 bases and J by 8 bases, 15 bases remained unmatched. This CDR3 reads CASSQEGRTGSLRGYTF. In DNA, the CDR3 is TGTGCCAGCAGCCAAGAGGGCAGGACAGGCTCGCTGCGCGGCTACACCTTC.

This chain uses TRBV5-1 with TRBJ1-6; D might be TRBD1 (6 bases). This CDR3 is built from 14 residues. Trimming cost V 8 bases and J 7 bases, with 16 bases left between them. Germline assignment: CDR1 SGHRS and CDR2 YFSETQ. CDR3 amino acids: CASQTGTLNSPLHF. The DNA of the CDR3 is TGCGCCAGTCAGACCGGGACACTAAATTCACCCCTCCACTTT.

This rearrangement joins TRBV11-1 to TRBJ2-3; a weak D match, TRBD2 (6 bases). Germline V gene data show CDR1 as SGHAT and CDR2 as FQDESV (reference sequence). Trimming left V 1 base short and J 1 base short, with 9 bases between. The CDR3 sequence is 15 residues long. In nucleotides, the CDR3 is TGTGCCAGCAGCTTAGTCGGCGGGGGCACAGATACGCAGTATTTT. Encoded protein: CASSLVGGGTDTQYF.

This clone appeared a single time. The J gene is TRBJ2-7, the V gene TRBV3-1 (or the pseudogene TRBV3-2), with 7 bases identical to TRBD1. This CDR3 comprises 12 residues. The germline gives CDR1 LGHDT, CDR2 YNNKEL (reference sequence). The trim removed 2 bases at V and 6 bases at J, leaving 1 base unmatched. The CDR3 DNA sequence: TGTGCCAGCAGCCAATCAGGGGGCGAGCAGTACTTC. Translation gives CASSQSGGEQYF.

The chain employs TRBV28 and TRBJ1-2; D is uncertain. The CDR3 extends over 14 amino acids. Trimming cost V 6 bases and J 0 bases, with 11 bases left between them. The germline V gene encodes CDR1 MDHEN and CDR2 SYDVKM. CDR3 in DNA: TGTGCCAGCAGGAGCTTTTCGACTAACTATGGCTACACCTTC. Encoded protein: CASRSFSTNYGYTF.

The chain carries TRBV27 and TRBJ2-2; TRBD1 matches 8 bases. Per the germline V gene, CDR1 is MNHEY and CDR2 is SMNVEV (reference sequence). The CDR3 spans 15 residues. V gave up 5 bases and J gave up 9 bases; unmatched junction bases: 11. CDR3 coding DNA: TGTGCCAGCAGTCCGAGACAGGGGTTAGACCGGGAGCTGTTTTTT. Its translation is CASSPRQGLDRELFF.

The chain uses TRBV27 and TRBJ1-2; D perhaps matches TRBD1 (6 bases). There are 13 residues in the CDR3. V dropped 8 bases and J dropped 4 bases, with 14 bases sitting between them. Per germline, CDR1 MNHEY and CDR2 SMNVEV (reference sequence). The CDR3 protein is CASGPRGSYGYTF. In DNA form, the CDR3 reads TGTGCCAGCGGCCCCAGGGGTAGCTATGGCTACACCTTC.

This chain connects TRBV4-1 to TRBJ1-5; possible D gene TRBD1, 6 bases. CDR1 is MGHRA and CDR2 is YSYEKL in the germline V gene. Trimming left V 4 bases short and J 0 bases short, with 10 bases between. The length of the CDR3 is 15 residues. In DNA form, the CDR3 reads TGCGCCAGCAGCCTTCGACAGGTTAGCAATCAGCCCCAGCATTTT. Its translation: CASSLRQVSNQPQHF.

J is TRBJ1-2 and V is TRBV29-1; D perhaps matches TRBD1 (6 bases). Trimming left V 1 base short and J 4 bases short, with 19 bases between. The CDR3 has 16 amino acids. Germline V gene data show CDR1 as SQVTM and CDR2 as ANQGSEA. In DNA, the CDR3 is TGCAGCGTTGAAGTCAGGGGAAAGGAGGCAGTCTATGGCTACACCTTC. Translating gives CSVEVRGKEAVYGYTF.

V gene TRBV15 combines with J gene TRBJ1-4; 10 bases map to TRBD1. The germline gives CDR1 LNHNV, CDR2 YYDKDF (reference sequence). The CDR3 runs to 15 residues. The junction had 8 bases not matched to a gene; V was cut back by 5 bases and J by 8 bases. CDR3 bases: TGTGCCACCAGCCCGCCTAGGACAGGGGGGGAAAAACTGTTTTTT. Its protein product is CATSPPRTGGEKLFF.

The chain's CDR3 is CASSQPTGTNYEQYF. The CDR3 DNA is TGTGCCAGCAGCCAACCAACCGGGACCAACTACGAGCAGTACTTC. The rearrangement links TRBV3-1 (or the pseudogene TRBV3-2) to TRBJ2-7; D could derive from TRBD1 or TRBD2 (5 bases each). The V gene lost 2 bases and the J gene lost 3 bases, with 14 bases spanning the gap. Per the germline V gene, CDR1 is LGHDT and CDR2 is YNNKEL (reference sequence). There are 15 residues in the CDR3.

The chain joins TRBV6-5 to TRBJ2-4; 7 positions match TRBD1. V lost 7 bases to trimming and J lost 6 bases; unmatched junction nucleotides: 6. Germline lookup yields CDR1 MNHEY and CDR2 SVGAGI. This CDR3 has 13 residues. The CDR3 loop reads CASTSDRRNIQYF. DNA for the CDR3: TGTGCCAGCACCTCGGACAGGAGAAACATTCAGTACTTC.

This sequence joins TRBV10-2 and TRBJ2-2; tentative D call: TRBD2 (6 bases). Trimming removed 11 bases at V and 5 bases at J, with 15 bases between. Germline V gene lookup returns CDR1 WSHSY and CDR2 SAAADI. The CDR3 is 13 amino acids. The CDR3 is CAGQKGGTGELFF. The DNA for the CDR3 is TGCGCCGGACAAAAAGGAGGGACCGGGGAGCTGTTTTTT.

A single count supports this clone. V usage is TRBV7-2 and J usage is TRBJ2-7, with D tentatively TRBD2 (5 bases). The CDR3 extends over 15 amino acids. Per the germline V gene, CDR1 is SGHTA and CDR2 is FQGNSA. The V gene lost 3 bases and the J gene lost 4 bases, with 16 bases spanning the gap. DNA for the CDR3: TGTGCCAGCAGCTTGTACGAGGGTTCGGGTTACGAGCAGTACTTC. Its protein product is CASSLYEGSGYEQYF.

This chain links TRBV23-1 with TRBJ2-7; 7 nucleotides align to TRBD1. TRBV23-1 is an open reading frame whose function is uncertain. V shed 4 bases and J 2 bases; nucleotides not matched to a gene: 17. The CDR3 is 18 residues long. CDR3 sequence (DNA): TGCGCCAGCAGTCGGCCATGGTACCGGGACAGCCAACCCTACGAGCAGTACTTC. Translation: CASSRPWYRDSQPYEQYF.

The chain uses TRBV25-1 and TRBJ1-3, with D unresolved. The CDR3 has 14 residues. Germline CDR1 MGHDK, CDR2 SYGVNS. Trimming removed 3 bases from V and 1 base from J, with 7 bases in between. CDR3 loop: CASSDVLSGNTIYF. The CDR3 DNA sequence: TGTGCCAGCAGTGACGTTTTATCTGGAAACACCATATATTTT.